The present TCR beta chain was sequenced within a study of blood T cell repertoires in COVID-19. On the study more broadly: COVID-19 samples from acute and convalescent phases originated in the United States, Italy and Spain. Sample material is recorded as cDNA or gDNA derived from T cells, B-cell-depleted T cells, or PBMCs.

The table lists this clone with a count of one. It is likely a read error, because the conserved phenylalanine at the end of the CDR3 is missing. The DNA is left out, because the CDR3 cannot be placed on it with certainty; the CDR3 is given as TCRdb lists it. Authors' processing steps: Reference gene primer amplification yielded estimated nucleated cell counts. Profiling relied on immunoSEQ multiplex PCR, and the TCRdb table lists in-frame clones only, not all of them. V and J calls and clone size are those listed in that table; D and trimming were worked out from the DNA. The sample has about 54,000 clones, 75% to 95% seen once. The sequenced material came from peripheral blood. This clonotype was sampled from a woman aged 40-49 years with active COVID-19.

CDR3 sequence reads: CASSYRPLAEHSL. This chain joins TRBV7-3 and TRBJ1-4. The CDR3 is made up of 13 amino acids, end residues included. The germline gives CDR1 SGHTA, CDR2 FQGTGA.